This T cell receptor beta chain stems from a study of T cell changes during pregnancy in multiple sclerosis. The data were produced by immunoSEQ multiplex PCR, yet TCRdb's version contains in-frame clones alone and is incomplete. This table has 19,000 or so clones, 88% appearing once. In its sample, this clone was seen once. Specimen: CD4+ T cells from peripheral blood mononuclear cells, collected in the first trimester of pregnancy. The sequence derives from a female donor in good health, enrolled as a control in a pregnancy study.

The chain's CDR3 is CASSVTTGGGSPLHF. CDR3 DNA: TGTGCCAGCAGTGTAACGACAGGGGGTGGGTCACCCCTCCACTTT. The chain joins TRBV25-1 to TRBJ1-6, with 9 nucleotides matching TRBD1. CDR1 MGHDK and CDR2 SYGVNS come from the germline V gene. The CDR3 is 15 residues long. Trimming cost V 4 bases and J 10 bases; bases outside gene matches: 8.